The 25 T cell receptor beta chains reported below all come from one sample, sequenced in a study of Ad26.COV2.S vaccination and SARS-CoV-2 variants. Treatment of the sample: some 20 received Ad26.COV2.S at low or high dose, single or two shots; several received placebo; per-sample allocation not given. After the first vaccine or placebo injection, samples were drawn on day 63. Using immunoSEQ multiplex PCR, the repertoire was profiled, and TCRdb retains in-frame clones only, with some absent. The table shows fewer than 500,000 clones, with 80% to 95% occurring only once. The specimen was peripheral blood, collected in a trial of Ad26.COV2.S vaccine versus placebo. The receptors were gathered from a person aged 18-65 years who received the Ad26.COV2.S COVID-19 vaccine or a placebo.

This chain joins TRBV21-1 and TRBJ1-4. TRBV21-1 constitutes a pseudogene. The CDR3 has 17 residues. This chain's CDR3 is CASSFPNTAAGLGKLFF. CDR3 in DNA: TGTGCCAGCAGCTTCCCAAATACTGCAGCTGGTCTGGGAAAACTGTTTTTT.

The chain has TRBV28 and TRBJ1-5; D unresolved. The CDR3 is made up of 13 amino acids. Germline loops: CDR1 MDHEN, CDR2 SYDVKM. V lost 10 bases and J lost 7, with 17 bases in between. The chain's CDR3 is CATGLGIGQPQHF. The CDR3 DNA reads as TGTGCCACCGGTTTGGGGATAGGGCAGCCCCAGCATTTT.

The DNA for the CDR3 is TGCGCCAGCAGCCGCCCCCCGAGGACAGGGGAATGGAACACTGAAGCTTTCTTT. Translating gives CASSRPPRTGEWNTEAFF. The rearrangement joins TRBV5-1 to TRBJ1-1, with 9 bases aligning to TRBD1. The CDR3 is made up of 18 amino acids. Germline assignment: CDR1 SGHRS and CDR2 YFSETQ. The V and J ends lost 4 bases and 1 base, in that order; junction bases with no gene match: 14.

The chain links TRBV7-2 to TRBJ2-3; D might be TRBD1 (5 bases). This CDR3 is 14 amino acids long. Trimming removed 5 bases from V and 1 base from J, with 10 bases in between. The germline CDR1 and CDR2 sequences are SGHTA and FQGNSA. CDR3 sequence: CASSRTTGTDTQYF. The CDR3 nucleotides read TGTGCCAGCAGCCGTACGACAGGCACAGATACGCAGTATTTT.

This chain uses TRBV28 with TRBJ2-1; TRBD1 matches at 9 bases. V lost 4 bases, J lost 7 bases, and 2 bases stayed unmatched. Germline V CDR1 and CDR2: MDHEN, SYDVKM. The CDR3 is 13 residues long. The CDR3 DNA follows: TGTGCCAGCAGTTCGGGACAGGGAAATGAGCAGTTCTTC. This codes for CASSSGQGNEQFF.

This sequence joins TRBV28 and TRBJ2-2; 9 nucleotides match TRBD1. Germline V gene sequence: CDR1 MDHEN, CDR2 SYDVKM. With V trimmed by 1 base and J by 4 bases, 7 bases remained unmatched. This CDR3 is built from 17 residues. CDR3 nucleotide sequence: TGTGCCAGCAGTTTATCCCCCCGGGACAGGGCCACCGGGGAGCTGTTTTTT. Its protein product is CASSLSPRDRATGELFF.

This clone appeared a single time. This rearrangement joins TRBV30 to TRBJ2-3; no clear D. The CDR3 spans 11 residues. Trimming left V 2 bases short and J 6 bases short, with 6 bases between. Germline V gene lookup returns CDR1 GTSNPN and CDR2 SVGIG (reference sequence). Written as DNA, the CDR3 is TGTGCCTGGAGTTATGCGGATACGCAGTATTTT. It specifies CAWSYADTQYF.

This chain joins TRBV7-9 and TRBJ1-1; D remains ambiguous. CDR1 SEHNR and CDR2 FQNEAQ come from the germline V gene (reference sequence). There are 15 residues in the CDR3. V lost 2 bases to trimming and J lost 0 bases, with 10 bases between them. CDR3 protein: CASSLLSGVNTEAFF. DNA for the CDR3: TGTGCCAGCAGCTTACTATCCGGGGTGAACACTGAAGCTTTCTTT.

V usage is TRBV5-4 and J usage is TRBJ2-7, with 8 bases identical to TRBD1. Germline values: CDR1 SGHNT, CDR2 YYREEE (reference sequence). This CDR3 is built from 15 residues. V was pared by 1 base and J by 0 bases, with 3 bases of the junction left unmatched. The CDR3 spells CASSLQGANSYEQYF. The CDR3 bases are TGTGCCAGCAGCTTGCAGGGGGCTAACTCCTACGAGCAGTACTTC.

Turning to this clone: The junction shows a germline mismatch at one end, possibly a read error. This rearrangement joins TRBV7-2 to TRBJ2-5; no definite D call. Looked up from germline, CDR1 is SGHTA and CDR2 is FQGNSA. The length of the CDR3 is 12 residues. The CDR3 sequence: CASSLDRAGGDF. The CDR3 DNA sequence: TGTGCCAGCAGCTTAGATAGGGCCGGTGGGGACTTC.

The genes are TRBV7-8 and TRBJ2-5; maybe TRBD2 (7 bases). The CDR3 runs to 14 residues. Between the trimmed V and J ends, which lost 5 bases and 4 bases, there was a span of 14 bases. CDR1 is SGHVS and CDR2 is FQNEAQ in the germline V gene. The CDR3 reads CASSPWEGVETQYF. The CDR3 nucleotides read TGTGCCAGCAGCCCCTGGGAGGGGGTAGAGACCCAGTACTTC.

V gene TRBV13 combines with J gene TRBJ2-7; D gene uncertain. V lost 2 bases, J lost 6 bases, and 17 bases lay in between. This CDR3 has 15 amino acids. Per the germline V gene, CDR1 is PRHDT and CDR2 is FYEKMQ (reference sequence). CDR3 DNA: TGTGCCAGCAGCTTATTTCGGTTTCCAGTGGGCGAGCAGTACTTC. Protein: CASSLFRFPVGEQYF.

The V gene is TRBV29-1, the J gene TRBJ2-1, with TRBD1 identical over 7 bases. The germline gives CDR1 SQVTM, CDR2 ANQGSEA. The CDR3 sequence is 15 residues long. Losses at the gene ends were 0 bases for V and 2 bases for J; bases not matched to a gene: 4. CDR3 sequence: CSVEESGQAYNEQFF. In DNA, the CDR3 is TGCAGCGTTGAAGAATCCGGACAGGCCTACAATGAGCAGTTCTTC.

The CDR3 DNA reads as TGCAGCGCCGCAAACTGGGGTGACGATGGCTACACCTTC. Translation gives CSAANWGDDGYTF. The chain uses TRBV29-1 and TRBJ1-2; D gene unclear. V lost 7 bases, J lost 6 bases, and 18 bases lay in between. The CDR3 sequence is 13 residues long. In germline, CDR1 is SQVTM, CDR2 ANQGSEA.

This clone showed up just once. The V call is TRBV15, the J call TRBJ2-5; no reliable D call. The CDR3 sequence is 14 residues long. V lost 3 bases, J lost 1 base, and 9 bases lay in between. CDR1 is LNHNV and CDR2 is YYDKDF in the germline V gene (reference sequence). CDR3 in amino acids: CATSSPRVQETQYF. In nucleotides, the CDR3 is TGTGCCACCAGCAGCCCCCGTGTCCAAGAGACCCAGTACTTC. Complete variable domain (other parts from reference TRBV15 and TRBJ2-5): DAMVIQNPRYQVTQFGKPVTLSCSQTLNHNVMYWYQQKSSQAPKLLFHYYDKDFNNEADTPDNFQSRRPNTSFCFLDIRSPGLGDTAMYLCATSSPRVQETQYFGPGTRLLVL.

Details on this clone: Its ends do not fully match the called genes, so a read error is possible. This chain uses TRBV3-1 (or the pseudogene TRBV3-2) with TRBJ2-7, with TRBD1 matching 8 bases. CDR3 size: 12 residues. Per germline, CDR1 LGHDT and CDR2 YNNKEL (reference sequence). The CDR3 DNA reads as TGTGCCAGCAGCCAAGAAGGACAGGGCCTCCGCTTC. Encoded protein: CASSQEGQGLRF.

The chain has TRBV4-3 and TRBJ2-1; 7 bases map to TRBD2. Germline CDR1 reads LGHNA; CDR2 reads YSLEER. The CDR3 consists of 19 residues. Losses at the gene ends were 1 base for V and 4 bases for J; bases not matched to a gene: 16. The CDR3 DNA reads as TGCGCCAGCAGCCAAGTCCTTCACCCGGTGGCGGGAGCTTACAATGAGCAGTTCTTC. Translated: CASSQVLHPVAGAYNEQFF.

The chain has TRBV6-5 and TRBJ2-7; perhaps TRBD1 as D (5 bases). Deletions cut 6 bases from V and 0 bases from J, with 15 bases between. The germline CDR1 and CDR2 sequences are MNHEY and SVGAGI. The CDR3 is made up of 15 amino acids. The CDR3 sequence: CASSHQGSLSYEQYF. The CDR3 region has the DNA TGTGCCAGCAGCCATCAGGGCTCCCTCTCCTACGAGCAGTACTTC.

The rearrangement joins TRBV5-1 to TRBJ1-6; D may be TRBD1 (5 bases). The CDR3 length is 16 residues. Trimming removed 0 bases from V and 7 bases from J, with 14 bases in between. Germline CDR1 and CDR2: SGHRS and YFSETQ. In nucleotides, the CDR3 is TGCGCCAGCAGCTTGGAGGGGCGCAGTTTCAATTCACCCCTCCACTTT. Its translation: CASSLEGRSFNSPLHF.

With respect to this clone: The DNA is omitted, as the CDR3 cannot be located on it reliably, and the CDR3 follows TCRdb's listing. The rearrangement joins TRBV6-5 to TRBJ1-5; the tabulated D call, TRBD1, remains unverified against the DNA. Germline-derived CDR1 and CDR2 are MNHEY and SVGAGI. The CDR3 is 16 amino acids in total, end residues counted. The CDR3 sequence: CASSSSFRGPSQPQHF.

This chain uses TRBV19 with TRBJ2-1; TRBD2 matches at 8 bases. The trim removed 5 bases at V and 4 bases at J, leaving 13 bases unmatched. Germline loops: CDR1 LNHDA, CDR2 SQIVND (reference sequence). The CDR3 is 17 residues long. CDR3 sequence: CASSVYSGTTGYNEQFF. CDR3 nucleotide sequence: TGTGCCAGTAGTGTTTATAGCGGGACTACCGGGTACAATGAGCAGTTCTTC.

The chain combines TRBV28 with TRBJ1-1; 11 bases align to TRBD1. CDR3 length: 19 amino acids. CDR1 MDHEN and CDR2 SYDVKM come from the germline V gene. Trimming took 2 bases from V and 4 from J; bases not matched to a gene: 15. This CDR3 is CASSLGGYRDRGFGTEAFF. The CDR3 DNA reads TGTGCCAGCAGTTTAGGAGGATACCGGGACAGGGGGTTTGGCACTGAAGCTTTCTTT.

This clone was seen only a few times. J is TRBJ1-6 and V is TRBV11-2; no firm D call. This CDR3 is 14 amino acids long. Germline V gene sequence: CDR1 SGHAT, CDR2 FQNNGV. The ends were cut back, 1 base at V and 8 bases at J, with 9 bases in the middle. The CDR3 nucleotides read TGTGCCAGCAGCTTAGTCCCGACGGATTCACCCCTCCACTTT. This gives the protein CASSLVPTDSPLHF. Looking up the rest from reference TRBV11-2 and TRBJ1-6 gives the full variable domain: EAGVAQSPRYKIIEKRQSVAFWCNPISGHATLYWYQQILGQGPKLLIQFQNNGVVDDSQLPKDRFSAERLKGVDSTLKIQPAKLEDSAVYLCASSLVPTDSPLHFGNGTRLTVT.

The chain has TRBV18 and TRBJ1-2; tentative D call: TRBD1 (6 bases). Trimming left V 2 bases short and J 6 bases short, with 7 bases between. CDR1 KGHSH and CDR2 LQKENI come from the germline V gene. The CDR3 is made up of 12 amino acids. CDR3 bases: TGTGCCAGCTCACCAGACAGGAATGGCTACACCTTC. Translated: CASSPDRNGYTF.

The chain has TRBV5-6 and TRBJ1-2; D not certain. V lost 0 bases to trimming and J lost 4 bases, with 16 bases between them. CDR3 size: 16 residues. Germline values: CDR1 SGHDT, CDR2 YYEEEE. This CDR3 is CASSLVGVAASYGYTF. The CDR3, as DNA: TGTGCCAGCAGCTTGGTTGGTGTGGCAGCCTCCTATGGCTACACCTTC.